The source of this T cell receptor beta chain is a study of cytomegalovirus exposure and HLA in healthy donors. Study outcomes and limitations: Cytomegalovirus-associated TCR beta chains were listed, numbering 150 to 200.

Clones were read by immunoSEQ multiplex PCR, and TCRdb kept only the in-frame ones, dropping some. This sample carries fewer than 200,000 clones, nearly 90% of them seen once, and the ten largest clones take 9% to 12%. This clone occurred once. The antigen remains undetermined. Trimming removed 5 bases from V and 0 bases from J, with 8 bases in between. The germline gives CDR1 LNHDA, CDR2 SQIVND (reference sequence). The CDR3 length is 15 residues. The V gene is TRBV19, the J gene TRBJ2-6; TRBD1 might be the D (5 bases). The sequence was obtained from a woman in her late teens or twenties in good health and CMV-seropositive. Source material: PBMCs. CDR3 sequence: CASSSTGSGANVLTF. Written as DNA, the CDR3 is TGTGCCAGTAGTTCTACAGGCTCTGGGGCCAACGTCCTGACTTTC.